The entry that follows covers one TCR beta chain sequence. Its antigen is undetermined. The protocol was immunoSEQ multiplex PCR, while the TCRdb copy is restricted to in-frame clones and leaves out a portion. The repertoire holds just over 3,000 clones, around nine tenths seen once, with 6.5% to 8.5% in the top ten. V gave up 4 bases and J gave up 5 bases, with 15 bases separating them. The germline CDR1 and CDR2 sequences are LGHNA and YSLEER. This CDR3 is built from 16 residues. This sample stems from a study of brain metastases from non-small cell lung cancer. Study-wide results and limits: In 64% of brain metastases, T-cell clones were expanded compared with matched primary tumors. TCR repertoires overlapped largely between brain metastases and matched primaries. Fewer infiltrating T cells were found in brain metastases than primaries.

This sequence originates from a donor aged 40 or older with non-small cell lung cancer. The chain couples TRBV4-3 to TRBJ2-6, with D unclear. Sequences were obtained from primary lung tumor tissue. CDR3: CASSPSPWARANVLTF. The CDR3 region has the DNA TGCGCCAGCAGCCCATCCCCCTGGGCTAGGGCCAACGTCCTGACTTTC.